Given below is one T cell receptor beta chain in context. In the authors' workflow: Amplification of reference gene primers provided the estimated nucleated cell counts. The assay was immunoSEQ multiplex PCR, and TCRdb's table has in-frame clones only and misses some. Clone size and V and J calls were adopted from that table, with D and trimming inferred from the DNA. The table shows about 240,000 clones, with more than 70% occurring only once. The sample originates from a study of blood T cell repertoires in COVID-19. Study-wide context: Sites in the United States, Italy and Spain provided acute and convalescent COVID-19 samples. The cDNA or gDNA used as material had been derived from T cells, B-cell-depleted T cells, or PBMCs.

In germline, CDR1 is SGHTA, CDR2 FQGNSA. There are 14 residues in the CDR3. The ends were cut back, 5 bases at V and 8 bases at J, with 18 bases in the middle. The sequenced material came from peripheral blood. The chain recombines TRBV7-2 with TRBJ1-1, with no clear D. The clonotype was recovered from a man of 80 years or more with acute or convalescent COVID-19. The CDR3 sequence is CASSQPGAIREAFF. The CDR3 DNA is TGTGCCAGCAGCCAACCGGGAGCAATCAGGGAAGCTTTCTTT.